Listed below are T cell receptor beta chains from one sample, sequenced in a study of technical replicates of blood from four donors. The method was immunoSEQ multiplex PCR; TCRdb's version includes in-frame clones alone and lacks a portion of them. The sample lists 50,000 to 60,000 clones, roughly 91% occurring once. Sequenced material: PBMCs. The receptors were sampled from a human donor in good health. Some clones in this sample may be carry-over from other donors' samples. Each CDR3 is given with its conserved first and last residue. D genes are given only for firm matches. Some rows have no size entry. The others give once, few or many, or a class for an expanded clone.

clone_size,v_call,d_call,j_call,cdr3_nt,cdr3_aa
.,TRBV4-3,TRBD1,TRBJ2-3,TGCGCCAGCAGCAAACGGACAGGGGTATCAACAGATACGCAGTATTTT,CASSKRTGVSTDTQYF
.,TRBV11-1,.,TRBJ2-3,TGTGCCAGCAGCTTAGGGGCAGGGTCCACAGATACGCAGTATTTT,CASSLGAGSTDTQYF
.,TRBV6-5,TRBD2,TRBJ2-1,TGTGCCAGCAGTTACCGAGGCGGGGGGGCCAGGAATGAGCAGTTCTTC,CASSYRGGGARNEQFF
once,TRBV7-6,TRBD2,TRBJ2-1,TGTGCCAGCAGCCTCCCTCGGGGGAGCGGGAGGCCTGGGAATGAGCAGTTCTTC,CASSLPRGSGRPGNEQFF
.,TRBV5-6,.,TRBJ1-6,TGTGCCAGCAGCTTGAGGGGGGGCTTTGGTAATTCACCCCTCCACTTT,CASSLRGGFGNSPLHF
.,TRBV10-3,.,TRBJ2-7,TGTGCCATCAGTGTGGGGGGATCCCTCTACGAGCAGTACTTC,CAISVGGSLYEQYF
.,TRBV4-1,.,TRBJ2-2,TGCGCCAGCAGCCAAGATAGAATGGGCCCCGGGGAGCTGTTTTTT,CASSQDRMGPGELFF
.,TRBV30,TRBD1,TRBJ1-1,TGTGCCTGGAGAGGGGACAGCGGGAACACTGAAGCTTTCTTT,CAWRGDSGNTEAFF
.,TRBV7-3,TRBD1,TRBJ2-1,TGTGCCAGCAGCGAGGGATCGGACAGGGGGTATGAGCAGTTCTTC,CASSEGSDRGYEQFF
.,TRBV29-1,.,TRBJ2-7,TGCAGCGTCCGAGAGGGGGAGCGGGAGCAGTACTTC,CSVREGEREQYF
.,TRBV15,.,TRBJ2-6,TGTGCCACCAGCTCAGAGGAGGCAGCAGACTTCTCTGGGGCCAACGTCCTGACTTTC,CATSSEEAADFSGANVLTF
.,TRBV7-2,TRBD1,TRBJ2-5,TGTGCCAGCAGCTCCTCCCACAGGGGCCTACAAGAGACCCAGTACTTC,CASSSSHRGLQETQYF
.,TRBV4-3,TRBD2,TRBJ2-1,TGCGCCAGCAGCCAAGATCGACTAGCGATGAATGAGCAGTTCTTC,CASSQDRLAMNEQFF
.,TRBV6-6,.,TRBJ1-4,TGTGCCAGCACCCGGGGGTTGTCTAATGAAAAACTGTTTTTT,CASTRGLSNEKLFF
.,TRBV6-6,.,TRBJ1-1,TGTGCCAGCAGTCAACAGGGTTTCACGTCTGAAGCTTTCTTT,CASSQQGFTSEAFF
.,TRBV4-1,TRBD2,TRBJ2-7,TGCGCCAGCAGCCAAGCTCCCGGACTAGCGGGAGAGGGTTACGAGCAGTACTTC,CASSQAPGLAGEGYEQYF
.,TRBV2,.,TRBJ2-1,TGTGCCAGCGCTAGTCGGGCCTACAATGAGCAGTTCTTC,CASASRAYNEQFF
.,TRBV29-1,TRBD2,TRBJ2-5,TGCAGCGTTGAACGGGCGGGAGATCGGCAAGAGACCCAGTACTTC,CSVERAGDRQETQYF
.,TRBV6-6,TRBD2,TRBJ2-7,TGTGCCAGCAGTCCTAGCGGGAACTCCTACGAGCAGTACTTC,CASSPSGNSYEQYF
.,TRBV27,.,TRBJ2-3,TGTGCCAGCAGCAGGAGGGCAGATACGCAGTATTTT,CASSRRADTQYF
.,TRBV7-2,TRBD2,TRBJ2-3,TGTGCCAGCAGACGCGACGGGGGGGCTCCGACTACGCAGTATTTT,CASRRDGGAPTTQYF